These 16 T cell receptor beta chains originate from one sample sequenced in a study of graft-versus-host responses after intestinal transplantation. Grafts had their tissue processed, releasing intraepithelial and lamina propria lymphocytes. Measured with immunoSEQ multiplex PCR; TCRdb has only the in-frame clones, and not every one. The sample contains some 15,000 clones, around three quarters of which appear only once. The specimen comprised ileum tissue, sampled roughly 28 days after intestinal transplant. The receptors come from a human patient who received an intestinal transplant, so some T cells may come from the graft donor.

V gene TRBV5-1 combines with J gene TRBJ1-5; 9 bases are a match to TRBD1. The CDR3 has 15 residues. The junction had 3 bases not matched to a gene; V was cut back by 2 bases and J by 3 bases. CDR1 and CDR2 (germline): SGHRS, YFSETQ. The CDR3 protein is CASSLTGGANQPQHF. CDR3 DNA sequence: TGCGCCAGCAGCTTAACAGGGGGCGCCAATCAGCCCCAGCATTTT.

The chain joins TRBV2 to TRBJ1-5; 9 bases are a match to TRBD1. Germline V lookup: CDR1 SNHLY, CDR2 FYNNEI. The CDR3 is made up of 15 amino acids. With 6 bases clipped from V and 9 bases from J, the junction kept 12 bases outside the gene matches. CDR3 amino acids: CASSGLPGQGLPQHF. The CDR3 DNA reads as TGTGCCAGCAGCGGACTCCCCGGACAGGGGTTGCCCCAGCATTTT.

The chain employs TRBV6-5 and TRBJ1-3, with 11 positions matching TRBD1. The CDR3 has 15 amino acids. V trimming: 7 bases; J trimming: 3 bases; junction bases outside the gene matches: 5. CDR1 and CDR2 from the germline V gene are MNHEY and SVGAGI. The CDR3 DNA reads TGTGCCAGCACCGGACAGGGGGCGCGTGGAAACACCATATATTTT. Its protein is CASTGQGARGNTIYF.

The gene calls are TRBV10-3 and TRBJ1-2, with 10 bases identical to TRBD1. CDR1 and CDR2 (germline): ENHRY, SYGVKD. This CDR3 is 16 amino acids long. V lost 2 bases to trimming and J lost 8 bases; unmatched junction nucleotides: 11. The CDR3 here is CAISETKLGQGLGYTF. DNA of the CDR3: TGTGCCATCAGTGAGACAAAACTGGGACAGGGGTTGGGCTACACCTTC.

V and J are TRBV7-2 and TRBJ2-7, with 9 bases matching TRBD1. The trim removed 5 bases at V and 3 bases at J, leaving 8 bases unmatched. Germline V gene sequence: CDR1 SGHTA, CDR2 FQGNSA. The CDR3 extends over 15 amino acids. The CDR3, as DNA: TGTGCCAGCAGCACGGCCGGGACAGGGTACTACGAGCAGTACGTC. Amino acid sequence: CASSTAGTGYYEQYV.

The rearrangement joins TRBV18 to TRBJ1-1; D may be TRBD1 (6 bases). Germline lookup yields CDR1 KGHSH and CDR2 LQKENI. This CDR3 is 13 amino acids long. Trimming took 3 bases from V and 1 from J, leaving 6 bases between them. CDR3 residues: CASSPGQNTEAFF. CDR3 DNA: TGTGCCAGCTCACCGGGACAGAACACTGAAGCTTTCTTT.

V usage is TRBV4-1 and J usage is TRBJ2-1; D is ambiguous. Germline V lookup: CDR1 MGHRA, CDR2 YSYEKL. Trimming removed 0 bases from V and 10 bases from J, with 10 bases in between. This CDR3 spans 13 amino acids. This CDR3 reads CASSQDSLEEQFF. DNA of the CDR3: TGCGCCAGCAGCCAAGACAGCCTAGAGGAGCAGTTCTTC.

The chain joins TRBV5-4 to TRBJ1-3, with 7 bases identical to TRBD1. This CDR3 is built from 13 residues. With 3 bases clipped from V and 7 bases from J, the junction kept 4 bases outside the gene matches. Germline CDR1 reads SGHNT; CDR2 reads YYREEE (reference sequence). For the CDR3, the DNA is TGTGCCAGCAGCTCCGGGACAGAGAACACCATATATTTT. This encodes CASSSGTENTIYF.

The chain couples TRBV1 to TRBJ2-2; the table's TRBD2 call for D was not verified on the DNA. TRBV1 is flagged as a pseudogene. The CDR3 is made up of 21 amino acids. The CDR3 protein is CTSSQDCGLAGGVSNTGELFF. CDR3 nucleotide sequence: TGCACCAGCAGCCAAGATTGTGGACTAGCGGGGGGGGTATCGAACACCGGGGAGCTGTTTTTT.

The rearrangement links TRBV28 to TRBJ2-7; 8 bases fit TRBD1. The J segment lost 4 bases and the V segment lost 6 bases, leaving 5 bases of the junction unmatched. The V gene's germline CDR1 is MDHEN and CDR2 SYDVKM. This CDR3 has 13 amino acids. In DNA form, the CDR3 reads TGTGCCAGCAGACAGACAGGGGTATACGAGCAGTACGTC. It codes for CASRQTGVYEQYV.

The CDR3 DNA follows: TGCGCCAGCAGCTTGGGAACGGTACGGAACACTGAAGCTTTCTTT. Translating gives CASSLGTVRNTEAFF. This chain uses TRBV5-1 with TRBJ1-1; D is uncertain. V was cut by 0 bases and J by 1 base, with 10 bases left in between. CDR1 and CDR2 from the germline V gene are SGHRS and YFSETQ. This CDR3 spans 15 amino acids.

This clone was detected a few times. V and J are TRBV7-9 and TRBJ2-7, with TRBD1 as a possible D gene (6 bases). Trimming cost V 1 base and J 7 bases, with 14 bases left between them. The CDR3 consists of 14 residues. Germline values: CDR1 SEHNR, CDR2 FQNEAQ (reference sequence). CDR3 sequence reads: CASSLEVGRGEQYV. The CDR3 coding sequence is TGTGCCAGCAGCTTAGAGGTGGGCAGGGGTGAGCAGTACGTC.

V is TRBV27 and J is TRBJ2-1; no clear D. Trimming stripped 2 bases from V and 4 bases from J, with 15 bases between. The germline CDR1 and CDR2 sequences are MNHEY and SMNVEV (reference sequence). CDR3 size: 16 residues. The CDR3 spells CASSLPPASNYNEQFF. The CDR3 DNA reads as TGTGCCAGCAGTTTACCCCCTGCGTCCAATTACAATGAGCAGTTCTTC.

The V gene is TRBV11-1, the J gene TRBJ2-2; unclear D gene. Germline assignment: CDR1 SGHAT and CDR2 FQDESV (reference sequence). Trimming removed 5 bases at V and 5 bases at J, with 3 bases between. The CDR3 runs to 11 residues. This chain's CDR3 is CASSQTGELFF. CDR3 sequence (DNA): TGTGCCAGCAGCCAAACCGGGGAGCTGTTTTTT.

CDR3 nucleotides: TGCGCCAGCAGCTTGGGGGGGGGCACTGAAGCTTTCTTT. Translating gives CASSLGGGTEAFF. This rearrangement joins TRBV5-1 to TRBJ1-1; possibly TRBD1 for D (5 bases). The ends were cut back, 0 bases at V and 4 bases at J, with 7 bases in the middle. The CDR3 is 13 residues long. Germline CDR1 reads SGHRS; CDR2 reads YFSETQ.

V and J are TRBV30 and TRBJ2-3; D gene unclear. The CDR3 contains 11 residues. Trimming cost V 7 bases and J 4 bases, with 9 bases left between them. CDR1 is GTSNPN, CDR2 SVGIG, per germline (reference sequence). CDR3 nucleotides: TGTGCCTCCCTGTTGTCAGATACGCAGTATTTT. This encodes CASLLSDTQYF.